The 14 T cell receptor beta chains presented below share a single source sample, sequenced in a study of T-cell memory formation after mild COVID-19. TCRdb recomputed calls from the 5' RACE reads with MiXCR, one row per CDR3 protein. This table has approximately 490,000 distinct CDR3 sequences, about a fifth appearing once. Sequenced sample: PBMCs or a T cell subset sorted from them (not recorded which). The origin of the receptors is an adult woman who had mild COVID-19 (a few samples of this study predate the infection). Cell type and time point are not known.

The gene calls are TRBV7-9 and TRBJ1-1; D remains ambiguous. Germline assignment: CDR1 SEHNR and CDR2 FQNEAQ (reference sequence). The CDR3 has 16 residues. V lost 1 base, J lost 5 bases, and 17 bases lay in between. CDR3 sequence: CASSLVFATTTTEAFF. Here the CDR3 DNA reads TGTGCCAGCAGCTTAGTTTTCGCGACGACAACGACTGAAGCTTTCTTT.

This clonotype was detected only a few times. V usage is TRBV5-1 and J usage is TRBJ1-2, with 7 nucleotides matching TRBD1. Germline V gene lookup returns CDR1 SGHRS and CDR2 YFSETQ. The CDR3 runs to 16 residues. Unmatched junction bases numbered 9, after V lost 0 bases and J lost 4 bases. CDR3 sequence reads: CASSLDRGGLSYGYTF. The CDR3 DNA sequence: TGCGCCAGCAGCTTGGACAGGGGCGGACTTAGCTATGGCTACACCTTC.

This clonotype was recorded a few times. The genes are TRBV7-9 and TRBJ1-5, with 7 bases matching TRBD1. The junction had 1 base not matched to a gene; V was cut back by 4 bases and J by 4 bases. From germline, CDR1 is SEHNR and CDR2 FQNEAQ (reference sequence). This CDR3 is 13 amino acids long. CDR3: CASSSQGNQPQHF. CDR3 in DNA: TGTGCCAGCAGCTCACAGGGGAATCAGCCCCAGCATTTT.

The chain joins TRBV14 to TRBJ2-5; D perhaps matches TRBD1 (5 bases). Between the trimmed V and J ends, which lost 6 bases and 5 bases, there was a span of 13 bases. The CDR3 runs 13 residues. Looked up from germline, CDR1 is SGHDN and CDR2 is FVKESK. The CDR3 nucleotides read TGTGCCAGCAGTTCCAGGGCGTGGGAGACCCAGTACTTC. It yields the protein CASSSRAWETQYF.

The chain employs TRBV7-9 and TRBJ1-4; TRBD1 matches 10 bases. In germline, CDR1 is SEHNR, CDR2 FQNEAQ (reference sequence). The V gene end was trimmed by 4 bases and the J gene end by 7 bases; junction bases not matched to a gene: 3. The CDR3 sequence is 14 residues long. CDR3 amino acids: CASSSGQGTEKLFF. As DNA, the CDR3 is TGTGCCAGCAGCTCGGGACAGGGGACTGAAAAACTGTTTTTT.

The chain uses TRBV7-9 and TRBJ2-3, with 10 bases fitting TRBD2. CDR3 length: 16 residues. The germline V gene has CDR1 SEHNR and CDR2 FQNEAQ (reference sequence). With V trimmed by 0 bases and J by 3 bases, 3 bases remained unmatched. The CDR3: CASSLALAGRTDTQYF. In DNA form, the CDR3 reads TGTGCCAGCAGCTTAGCACTAGCGGGGAGAACAGATACGCAGTATTTT.

The chain has TRBV11-2 and TRBJ2-5; 10 bases match TRBD2. With 5 bases clipped from V and 5 bases from J, the junction kept 8 bases outside the gene matches. The CDR3 has 15 residues. Germline V gene sequence: CDR1 SGHAT, CDR2 FQNNGV. In DNA, the CDR3 is TGTGCCAGCAGCCAAGCGGGGGGGCTCGGGGAGACCCAGTACTTC. This translates into CASSQAGGLGETQYF.

This chain joins TRBV20-1 and TRBJ2-1; D call uncertain. Per the germline V gene, CDR1 is DFQATT and CDR2 is SNEGSKA (reference sequence). The CDR3 loop spans 12 amino acids. V was shortened by 5 bases and J by 5 bases, with 10 bases between the two germline ends. The CDR3 bases are TGCAGTGCTGATAACAGAGACAATGAGCAGTTCTTC. Amino acids: CSADNRDNEQFF.

In its sample, this clonotype was seen many times. The V call is TRBV5-1, the J call TRBJ2-2; 8 nucleotides align to TRBD1. This CDR3 comprises 17 residues. After removal of 2 bases from V and 0 bases from J, the junction contained 6 bases not matched to a gene. Germline CDR1 and CDR2: SGHRS and YFSETQ. This CDR3 is CASSLGQGRANTGELFF. The CDR3 DNA sequence: TGCGCCAGCAGCTTAGGACAGGGCCGAGCGAACACCGGGGAGCTGTTTTTT.

The J gene is TRBJ2-1, the V gene TRBV6-1, with 9 nucleotides matching TRBD2. Germline assignment: CDR1 MNHNS and CDR2 SASEGT. CDR3 size: 15 residues. J lost 5 bases, V lost 5 bases, and 7 bases had no gene match. CDR3 coding DNA: TGTGCCAGCAGTCCCGCTAGCGGGACCAACAATGAGCAGTTCTTC. It is translated as CASSPASGTNNEQFF.

V is TRBV6-5 and J is TRBJ2-6; D not certain. V was clipped by 10 bases and J by 0 bases, with 16 bases between them. The CDR3 spans 16 residues. Germline CDR1 and CDR2: MNHEY and SVGAGI. The CDR3 DNA is TGTGCCACCCGAACTTCTGAAGGCTCTGGGGCCAACGTCCTGACTTTC. Translating gives CATRTSEGSGANVLTF.

The J gene is TRBJ1-2, the V gene TRBV20-1, with a possible D match to TRBD1 (6 bases). Germline assignment: CDR1 DFQATT and CDR2 SNEGSKA (reference sequence). V lost 0 bases to trimming and J lost 3 bases, with 14 bases between them. This CDR3 is built from 15 residues. The CDR3 loop is CSARDRRGAYYGYTF. CDR3 DNA sequence: TGCAGTGCTAGAGATCGTCGGGGGGCTTACTATGGCTACACCTTC.

This clonotype was recorded a few times. V usage is TRBV30 and J usage is TRBJ2-5; TRBD1 matches 11 bases. V lost 2 bases, J lost 5 bases, and 10 bases stayed unmatched. The CDR3 loop spans 16 amino acids. CDR1 and CDR2 from the germline V gene are GTSNPN and SVGIG (reference sequence). The CDR3 region is CAWSTGQGAAKETQYF. DNA for the CDR3: TGTGCCTGGAGTACAGGACAGGGGGCGGCTAAGGAGACCCAGTACTTC. The variable domain in full, with the rest retrieved from reference TRBV30 and TRBJ2-5, is SQTIHQWPATLVQPVGSPLSLECTVEGTSNPNLYWYRQAAGRGLQLLFYSVGIGQISSEVPQNLSASRPQDRQFILSSKKLLLSDSGFYLCAWSTGQGAAKETQYFGPGTRLLVL.

A few counts support this clonotype. The CDR3 nucleotides read TGTGCCAGGGGACTAGACCGGAACACCGGGGAGCTGTTTTTT. Encoded protein: CARGLDRNTGELFF. The chain combines TRBV2 with TRBJ2-2; 8 bases map to TRBD2. This CDR3 has 14 amino acids. Germline CDR1 SNHLY, CDR2 FYNNEI. Trimming removed 9 bases from V and 1 base from J; junction bases left unmatched: 4.